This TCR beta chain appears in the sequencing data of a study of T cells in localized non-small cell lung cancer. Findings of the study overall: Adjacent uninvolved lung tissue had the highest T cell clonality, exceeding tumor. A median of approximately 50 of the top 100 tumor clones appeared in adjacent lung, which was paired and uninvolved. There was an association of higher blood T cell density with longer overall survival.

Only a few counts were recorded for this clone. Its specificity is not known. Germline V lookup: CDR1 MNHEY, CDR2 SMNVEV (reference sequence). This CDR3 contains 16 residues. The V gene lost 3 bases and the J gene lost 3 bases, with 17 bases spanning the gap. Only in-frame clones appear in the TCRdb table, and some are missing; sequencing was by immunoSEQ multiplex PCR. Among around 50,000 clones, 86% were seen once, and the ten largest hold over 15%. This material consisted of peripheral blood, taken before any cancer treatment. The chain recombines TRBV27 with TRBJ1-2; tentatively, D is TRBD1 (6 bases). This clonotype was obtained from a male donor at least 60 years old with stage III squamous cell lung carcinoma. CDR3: CASSLGYRDGDYGYTF. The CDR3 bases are TGTGCCAGCAGTTTGGGATACAGGGACGGAGACTATGGCTACACCTTC.